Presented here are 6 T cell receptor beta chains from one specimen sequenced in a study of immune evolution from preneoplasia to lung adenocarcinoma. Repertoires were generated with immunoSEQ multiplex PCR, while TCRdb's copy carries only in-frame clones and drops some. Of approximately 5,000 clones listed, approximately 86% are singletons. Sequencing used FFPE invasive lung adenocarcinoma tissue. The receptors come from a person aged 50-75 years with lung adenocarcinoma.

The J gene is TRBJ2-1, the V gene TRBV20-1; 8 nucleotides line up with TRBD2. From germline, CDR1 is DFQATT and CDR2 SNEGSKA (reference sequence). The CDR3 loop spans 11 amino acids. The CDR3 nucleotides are TGCAGCTCAAGCGGGAGAGTTGAGCAGTTCTTC. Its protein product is CSSSGRVEQFF.

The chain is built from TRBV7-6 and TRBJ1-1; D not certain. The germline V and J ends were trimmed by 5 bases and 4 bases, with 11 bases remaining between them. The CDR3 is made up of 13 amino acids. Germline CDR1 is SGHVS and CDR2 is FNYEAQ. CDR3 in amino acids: CASSLGLSTEAFF. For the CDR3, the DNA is TGTGCCAGCAGCCTCGGGCTCAGCACTGAAGCTTTCTTT.

The CDR3 region has the DNA TGTGCCAGCAGCCAAGATCCCGGTTCCTCTGGGGCCAACGTCCTGACTTTC. Its protein is CASSQDPGSSGANVLTF. The chain recombines TRBV4-2 with TRBJ2-6; D not certain. CDR3 length: 17 amino acids. Looked up from germline, CDR1 is LGHNA and CDR2 is YNFKEQ. The V gene lost 0 bases and the J gene lost 0 bases, with 9 bases spanning the gap.

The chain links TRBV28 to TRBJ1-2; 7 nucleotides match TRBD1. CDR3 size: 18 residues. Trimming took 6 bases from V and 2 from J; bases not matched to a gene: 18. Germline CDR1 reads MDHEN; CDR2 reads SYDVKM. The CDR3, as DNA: TGTGCCAGCAGCCTCGAGGGAAGGGGGCGTTTGAGCAACTATGGCTACACCTTC. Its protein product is CASSLEGRGRLSNYGYTF.

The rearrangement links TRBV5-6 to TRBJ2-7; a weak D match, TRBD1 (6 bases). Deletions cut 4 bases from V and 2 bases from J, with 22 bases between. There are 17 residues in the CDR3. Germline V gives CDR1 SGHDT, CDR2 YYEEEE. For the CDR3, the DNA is TGTGCCAGCAGCAGTCAGGGGTCTCAACTTTATACCTACGAGCAGTACTTC. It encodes CASSSQGSQLYTYEQYF.

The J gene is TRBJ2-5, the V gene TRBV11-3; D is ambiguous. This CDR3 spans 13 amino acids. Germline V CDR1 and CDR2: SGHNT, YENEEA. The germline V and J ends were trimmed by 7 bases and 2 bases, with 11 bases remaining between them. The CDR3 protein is CASMGRRQETQYF. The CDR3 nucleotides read TGTGCCAGCATGGGCCGGCGGCAAGAGACCCAGTACTTC.